The source of this T cell receptor (beta chain) is a study of monozygotic twins with inflammatory bowel disease. TCRdb re-called the 5' RACE reads, yielding one record per CDR3 amino acid sequence without DNA. The sample table includes some 450,000 distinct CDR3 sequences. Germline CDR1 and CDR2: LNHDA and SQIVND (reference sequence). The CDR3 contains 14 residues. The chain joins TRBV19 to TRBJ1-5; the TCRdb D gene call, TRBD1, has no DNA to confirm it. The TCR sequence derives from a human donor with ulcerative colitis or Crohn's disease, or a healthy co-twin of an affected twin (not recorded which). Sequencing was performed on blood. CDR3 residues: CASSIGTVNQPQHF.